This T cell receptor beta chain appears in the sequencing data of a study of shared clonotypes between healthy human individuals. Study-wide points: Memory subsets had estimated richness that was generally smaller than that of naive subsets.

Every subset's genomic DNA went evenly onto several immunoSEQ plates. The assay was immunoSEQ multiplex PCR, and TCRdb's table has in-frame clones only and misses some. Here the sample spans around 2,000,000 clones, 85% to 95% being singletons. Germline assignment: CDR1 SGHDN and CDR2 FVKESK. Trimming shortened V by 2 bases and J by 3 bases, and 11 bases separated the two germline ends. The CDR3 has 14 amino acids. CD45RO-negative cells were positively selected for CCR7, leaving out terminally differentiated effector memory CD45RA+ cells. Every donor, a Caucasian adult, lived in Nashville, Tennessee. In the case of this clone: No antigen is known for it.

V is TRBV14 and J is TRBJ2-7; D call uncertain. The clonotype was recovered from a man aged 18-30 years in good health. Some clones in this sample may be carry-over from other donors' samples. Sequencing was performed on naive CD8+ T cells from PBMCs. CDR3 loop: CASSQSTRGYEQYF. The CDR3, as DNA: TGTGCCAGCAGCCAATCCACTCGAGGCTACGAGCAGTACTTC.